This TCR beta chain was sequenced for a study of breast tumors, draining lymph nodes, adjacent tissues. TCRdb ran MiXCR on the multiplex PCR reads and lists one entry per CDR3 protein. The sample records approximately 180,000 distinct CDR3 sequences, approximately 30% being singletons. The lymph nodes were axillary draining lymph nodes from breast cancer patients. This CDR3 region has 14 residues. Germline loops: CDR1 SQVTM, CDR2 ANQGSEA. The ends lost 5 bases at V and 7 bases at J; junction bases unmatched: 9. The sequence was obtained from a female donor with breast cancer. Some clones in this sample may be carry-over from other donors' samples. This rearrangement joins TRBV29-1 to TRBJ2-1; TRBD1 matches at 9 bases. The specimen sequenced was axillary lymph node tissue. The CDR3 nucleotides are TGCAGCGTTCGACAGGGGGGAGTGAGGAATGAGCAGTTCTTC. Translation gives CSVRQGGVRNEQFF.